This passage covers 28 T cell receptor beta chains from one sample sequenced in a study of vaccination effects on CD4 cells after COVID-19. These receptors lack a known antigen. The repertoire was sequenced with immunoSEQ multiplex PCR; TCRdb's copy has only in-frame clones and lacks some. The sample has under 65,000 clones; 80% are singletons. Before sequencing, viral peptide pools were used by the ViraFEST assay to expand antigen-specific CD4+ T cells. Between days 10 and 11 of culture, CD4+ T cells were separated out. The sample in question was CD4+ T cells from PBMCs cultured with HCoV-229E spike peptides, obtained before COVID-19 vaccination. The receptor source for this set is a human donor who received a COVID-19 vaccine.

This clone was seen a handful of times. V gene TRBV24-1 combines with J gene TRBJ2-2, with D maybe TRBD2 (6 bases). CDR3 length: 16 amino acids. Looked up from germline, CDR1 is KGHDR and CDR2 is SFDVKD. With 2 bases removed from V and 0 bases from J, the gap between germline ends came to 9 bases. The CDR3 sequence is CATSDYGGANTGELFF. The CDR3 coding sequence is TGTGCCACCAGTGATTACGGGGGAGCGAACACCGGGGAGCTGTTTTTT.

The chain links TRBV11-2 to TRBJ1-2; D gene unclear. Germline CDR1 reads SGHAT; CDR2 reads FQNNGV. The V end lost 4 bases, the J end lost 0 bases, and 12 bases lay between the germline ends. The CDR3 covers 15 residues. CDR3 residues: CASSSSLITNYGYTF. Written as DNA, the CDR3 is TGTGCCAGCAGCTCCTCATTAATCACTAACTATGGCTACACCTTC. Full variable domain (outside the CDR3, taken from reference TRBV11-2 and TRBJ1-2): EAGVAQSPRYKIIEKRQSVAFWCNPISGHATLYWYQQILGQGPKLLIQFQNNGVVDDSQLPKDRFSAERLKGVDSTLKIQPAKLEDSAVYLCASSSSLITNYGYTFGSGTRLTVV.

The chain employs TRBV6-6 and TRBJ1-5; possibly TRBD1 for D (5 bases). The V end lost 5 bases, the J end lost 6 bases, and 20 bases lay between the germline ends. CDR1 MNHNY and CDR2 SVGAGI come from the germline V gene (reference sequence). This CDR3 contains 16 residues. The CDR3 reads CASSPHLGGISQPQHF. CDR3 DNA: TGTGCCAGCAGTCCCCACCTGGGGGGTATCAGTCAGCCCCAGCATTTT.

The CDR3 coding sequence is TGTGCCAGCACCCTTCGGACCTTCGGAGATTCACCCCTCCACTTT. It translates to CASTLRTFGDSPLHF. The J gene is TRBJ1-6, the V gene TRBV27; D gene unclear. This CDR3 contains 15 residues. CDR1 and CDR2 (germline): MNHEY, SMNVEV (reference sequence). V was shortened by 7 bases and J by 8 bases, with 18 bases between the two germline ends.

The chain carries TRBV5-8 and TRBJ2-5, with 8 bases fitting TRBD2. In germline, CDR1 is SGHTS, CDR2 YDEGEE. The CDR3 is 15 residues long. Trimming took 1 base from V and 5 from J; bases not matched to a gene: 7. DNA for the CDR3: TGTGCCAGCAGCTTGTATGAGCGGGAGTTGGAGACCCAGTACTTC. This sequence encodes CASSLYERELETQYF.

The chain combines TRBV5-1 with TRBJ2-3; no reliable D call. CDR1 is SGHRS and CDR2 is YFSETQ in the germline V gene. The CDR3 runs 15 residues. V lost 2 bases and J lost 0, with 10 bases in between. CDR3 amino acids: CASSFSDSSTDTQYF. In DNA, the CDR3 is TGCGCCAGCAGCTTTTCGGATTCAAGCACAGATACGCAGTATTTT. Drawing the rest from reference TRBV5-1 and TRBJ2-3, the complete variable domain is KAGVTQTPRYLIKTRGQQVTLSCSPISGHRSVSWYQQTPGQGLQFLFEYFSETQRNKGNFPGRFSGRQFSNSRSEMNVSTLELGDSALYLCASSFSDSSTDTQYFGPGTRLTVL.

This rearrangement joins TRBV10-3 to TRBJ2-1; 7 bases are shared with TRBD1. With 6 bases clipped from V and 6 bases from J, the junction kept 2 bases outside the gene matches. Germline V gives CDR1 ENHRY, CDR2 SYGVKD. The CDR3 covers 12 residues. This CDR3 reads CAISDRANEQFF. CDR3 nucleotide sequence: TGTGCCATCAGCGACAGGGCCAATGAGCAGTTCTTC.

The chain links TRBV7-2 to TRBJ2-3; TRBD1 matches at 9 bases. Germline-derived CDR1 and CDR2 are SGHTA and FQGNSA. This CDR3 is built from 16 residues. After removal of 5 bases from V and 2 bases from J, the junction contained 8 bases not matched to a gene. The CDR3 loop is CASSPPGDRATDTQYF. The DNA of the CDR3 is TGTGCCAGCAGCCCCCCTGGGGACAGGGCCACAGATACGCAGTATTTT.

This clone was counted between two and nine times. The chain has TRBV7-3 and TRBJ2-3, with no clear D. The CDR3 spans 13 residues. The V end was cut by 1 base, the J end by 6 bases, with 8 bases between. Germline V gene sequence: CDR1 SGHTA, CDR2 FQGTGA. This chain's CDR3 is CASSLSSMDTQYF. In DNA, the CDR3 is TGTGCCAGCAGCTTAAGCAGCATGGATACGCAGTATTTT.

The chain joins TRBV28 to TRBJ1-4, with D unresolved. V was pared by 5 bases and J by 4 bases, with 5 bases between. This CDR3 contains 12 residues. CDR1 and CDR2 (germline): MDHEN, SYDVKM. The CDR3 nucleotides read TGTGCCAGCAGTCTGGATAATGAAAAACTGTTTTTT. This translates into CASSLDNEKLFF.

This clone came up once. The genes are TRBV12-5 and TRBJ1-4; D ambiguous. Germline V lookup: CDR1 LGHNT, CDR2 FRNRAP. The CDR3 covers 14 residues. V dropped 4 bases and J dropped 8 bases, with 14 bases sitting between them. The CDR3 spells CASGSGSPGEKLFF. CDR3 DNA: TGTGCTAGTGGTTCGGGCTCCCCGGGGGAAAAACTGTTTTTT.

The chain joins TRBV9 to TRBJ2-1; 11 nucleotides match TRBD2. Germline V lookup: CDR1 SGDLS, CDR2 YYNGEE. Germline trimming cut 2 bases from V and 3 bases from J; bases unmatched to any gene: 13. The CDR3 runs 19 residues. The CDR3 protein is CASSVGPLSGGGNYNEQFF. The CDR3, as DNA: TGTGCCAGCAGCGTTGGTCCCCTTAGCGGGGGGGGAAACTACAATGAGCAGTTCTTC.

The rearrangement links TRBV29-1 to TRBJ1-2, with D possibly matching TRBD1 (6 bases). Germline CDR1 reads SQVTM; CDR2 reads ANQGSEA. Trimming stripped 8 bases from V and 5 bases from J, with 18 bases between. This CDR3 spans 13 amino acids. CDR3 DNA: TGCAGCCTGGGAGCAGGGGCGGAATATGGCTACACCTTC. Its translation is CSLGAGAEYGYTF.

The V call is TRBV7-2, the J call TRBJ1-4, with D possibly matching TRBD1 (5 bases). Germline V gives CDR1 SGHTA, CDR2 FQGNSA. The CDR3 extends over 14 amino acids. V was cut by 0 bases and J by 5 bases, with 7 bases left in between. In nucleotides, the CDR3 is TGTGCCAGCAGCTTAGCGGGGGTAAATGAAAAACTGTTTTTT. It encodes CASSLAGVNEKLFF.

This clone was seen a handful of times. The chain carries TRBV12-5 and TRBJ1-1; 8 bases fit TRBD1. Germline assignment: CDR1 LGHNT and CDR2 FRNRAP. The CDR3 runs 16 residues. V trimming: 4 bases; J trimming: 6 bases; junction bases outside the gene matches: 13. CDR3 loop: CASGSRPGGTLSEAFF. As DNA, the CDR3 is TGTGCTAGTGGTTCTCGCCCAGGGGGCACGCTCTCTGAAGCTTTCTTT. The entire variable domain, with the rest obtained from reference TRBV12-5 and TRBJ1-1, is as follows: DARVTQTPRHKVTEMGQEVTMRCQPILGHNTVFWYRQTMMQGLELLAYFRNRAPLDDSGMPKDRFSAEMPDATLATLKIQPSEPRDSAVYFCASGSRPGGTLSEAFFGQGTRLTVV.

V and J are TRBV24-1 and TRBJ1-2; D remains unclear. The V end lost 0 bases, the J end lost 3 bases, and 7 bases lay between the germline ends. The CDR3 contains 14 residues. Looked up from germline, CDR1 is KGHDR and CDR2 is SFDVKD. CDR3 amino acids: CATSDLSRDYGYTF. Written as DNA, the CDR3 is TGTGCCACCAGTGATTTGAGTCGGGACTATGGCTACACCTTC.

This chain uses TRBV5-6 with TRBJ2-1; the match to TRBD2 covers 12 bases. Germline V gene sequence: CDR1 SGHDT, CDR2 YYEEEE. Trimming at V came to 0 bases and at J to 8 bases, leaving 6 bases not matched to a gene. This CDR3 region has 16 residues. CDR3 loop: CASSLGSSGGAYEQFF. DNA of the CDR3: TGTGCCAGCAGCTTGGGTTCTAGCGGGGGGGCCTATGAGCAGTTCTTC.

This clone was seen a few times. The chain links TRBV2 to TRBJ2-2, with D hard to call. The CDR3 runs to 12 residues. The ends were cut back, 6 bases at V and 3 bases at J, with 5 bases in the middle. The germline V gene encodes CDR1 SNHLY and CDR2 FYNNEI. In nucleotides, the CDR3 is TGTGCCAGCAGACAGTACACCGGGGAGCTGTTTTTT. It specifies CASRQYTGELFF. The complete variable domain, with remaining parts taken from reference TRBV2 and TRBJ2-2, reads EPEVTQTPSHQVTQMGQEVILRCVPISNHLYFYWYRQILGQKVEFLVSFYNNEISEKSEIFDDQFSVERPDGSNFTLKIRSTKLEDSAMYFCASRQYTGELFFGEGSRLTVL.

This rearrangement joins TRBV6-6 to TRBJ1-2, with D maybe TRBD1 (6 bases). V gave up 10 bases and J gave up 8 bases, with 20 bases separating them. CDR1 is MNHNY and CDR2 is SVGAGI in the germline V gene (reference sequence). This CDR3 comprises 13 residues. The CDR3 is CATSGGRILGYTF. CDR3 in DNA: TGTGCCACCTCTGGGGGCAGAATCCTAGGCTACACCTTC.

J is TRBJ2-3 and V is TRBV4-1; D gene unclear. Trimming removed 0 bases from V and 1 base from J, with 11 bases in between. The germline V gene encodes CDR1 MGHRA and CDR2 YSYEKL. The CDR3 sequence is 16 residues long. CDR3 residues: CASSQELAGRTDTQYF. The CDR3 DNA follows: TGCGCCAGCAGCCAAGAATTAGCTGGCCGCACAGATACGCAGTATTTT.

This rearrangement joins TRBV2 to TRBJ1-2; D may be TRBD1 (6 bases). This CDR3 has 15 amino acids. Trimming left V 11 bases short and J 4 bases short, with 23 bases between. Germline lookup yields CDR1 SNHLY and CDR2 FYNNEI. This CDR3 is CASILGAEGGYGYTF. Here the CDR3 DNA reads TGTGCCTCAATACTCGGGGCCGAGGGGGGCTATGGCTACACCTTC.

The genes are TRBV5-4 and TRBJ2-1; 10 bases map to TRBD1. The CDR3 is made up of 16 amino acids. Germline V gives CDR1 SGHNT, CDR2 YYREEE (reference sequence). J was trimmed by 4 bases and V by 2 bases; bases with no gene match: 6. DNA of the CDR3: TGTGCCAGCAGCTTTCCGGGACAGGGGCTTTACAATGAGCAGTTCTTC. Amino acids: CASSFPGQGLYNEQFF.

As to this clone: This CDR3 is also generated by other DNA sequences in the sample. The chain couples TRBV5-8 to TRBJ2-7, with 8 nucleotides matching TRBD2. Germline CDR1 SGHTS, CDR2 YDEGEE. The CDR3 spans 14 residues. Trimming at V came to 1 base and at J to 3 bases, leaving 3 bases not matched to a gene. CDR3 bases: TGTGCCAGCAGCTTGTCCAGCGGGGGCTACGAGCAGTACGTC. Amino acids: CASSLSSGGYEQYV.

The chain couples TRBV5-1 to TRBJ2-1; TRBD1 matches at 10 bases. The germline V gene encodes CDR1 SGHRS and CDR2 YFSETQ. V trimming: 4 bases; J trimming: 4 bases; junction bases outside the gene matches: 5. The CDR3 has 15 amino acids. The chain's CDR3 is CASSAGTGDYNEQFF. In nucleotides, the CDR3 is TGCGCCAGCAGCGCCGGGACAGGGGATTACAATGAGCAGTTCTTC.

V and J are TRBV24-1 and TRBJ2-2; D is undetermined. V lost 3 bases and J 3 bases, leaving 4 bases between the germline ends. The CDR3 sequence is 13 residues long. The germline CDR1 and CDR2 sequences are KGHDR and SFDVKD. CDR3 sequence (DNA): TGTGCCACCAGTGATCCATACACCGGGGAGCTGTTTTTT. It encodes CATSDPYTGELFF.

This clone was counted once. The chain has TRBV24-1 and TRBJ1-1; TRBD1 matches at 9 bases. This CDR3 is 14 amino acids long. The V segment lost 3 bases and the J segment 5 bases; nucleotides outside the gene matches: 3. Germline V gene data show CDR1 as KGHDR and CDR2 as SFDVKD. The CDR3 nucleotides are TGTGCCACCAGTGATCGGGACAGGGAAACTGAAGCTTTCTTT. This sequence encodes CATSDRDRETEAFF.

This clone was seen only once. The chain recombines TRBV6-5 with TRBJ1-6; the D is unclear. This CDR3 comprises 15 residues. Germline V gene lookup returns CDR1 MNHEY and CDR2 SVGAGI. V lost 8 bases, J lost 4 bases, and 15 bases lay in between. CDR3 sequence reads: CASGRRELYNSPLHF. The CDR3 DNA is TGTGCCAGCGGGAGAAGAGAACTTTATAATTCACCCCTCCACTTT.

The chain is built from TRBV4-1 and TRBJ2-5, with 12 bases lining up with TRBD2. V dropped 4 bases and J dropped 4; count of bases not matched to a gene: 7. CDR1 and CDR2 from the germline V gene are MGHRA and YSYEKL. This CDR3 spans 16 amino acids. The CDR3 loop reads CASSPPSGGARETQYF. The CDR3, as DNA: TGCGCCAGCAGCCCCCCTAGCGGGGGGGCCAGAGAGACCCAGTACTTC.